The entry that follows covers one T cell receptor (beta chain) sequence. This sample was included in a study of CD8 T cells in Susac syndrome. The study sequenced TCR beta in blood CD8+ and CD4+ T cells. The TEMRA cells underwent FACS enrichment, while the CD8+ and CD4+ T cells underwent negative isolation. This CDR3 contains 13 residues. The germline V gene encodes CDR1 LGHDT and CDR2 YNNKEL (reference sequence). The J segment lost 0 bases and the V segment lost 6 bases, leaving 1 base of the junction unmatched. An amount of RNA that ranged from about 0.45 to 1 ug was reverse transcribed with random hexamers. Amplification of the TCR beta CDR3 was carried out by immunoSEQ multiplex PCR, which spanned a total of 54 Vbeta and 13 Jbeta segments. One entry per CDR3 protein, called by TCRdb with MiXCR from the immunoSEQ multiplex PCR reads. Of 150,000 or so distinct CDR3 sequences in the sample, about 94% were seen once.

The rearrangement links TRBV3-1 to TRBJ2-5; TRBD2 matches 7 bases. This sequence was found in a human donor in good health. Material for sequencing was CD4+ T cells from PBMCs. The CDR3, as DNA: TGTGCCAGCAGGGGGGGGAACCAAGAGACCCAGTACTTC. It encodes CASRGGNQETQYF.